These T cell receptor beta chains were read from a single sample in a study of blood T cells in healthy people across ages. MiXCR, run by TCRdb on the 5' RACE reads, gives a single entry per CDR3 protein. Of 1.5 million to 2 million distinct CDR3 sequences in the sample, around 48% were seen once. Specimen: blood. The receptors stem from a woman aged 40 to 50 in good health. The CDR3 runs from the conserved cysteine through the conserved F or W. Fields, in order: CDR3 protein, CDR3 DNA, J gene, D gene, clone size, V gene. The D gene is left open where the match is weak. For some rows the clone size is stated as once, few or many, or as a class when expanded; others skip it.

CSLRDGVAGKNIQYF,TGCAGTCTCCGGGATGGTGTGGCAGGGAAAAACATTCAGTACTTC,TRBJ2-4,-,few,TRBV20-1
CASSTPGTGRQEQFF,TGTGCCAGCAGCACCCCCGGGACAGGGCGTCAGGAGCAGTTCTTC,TRBJ2-1,TRBD1,once,TRBV5-6
CASSLTAGAYEQYF,TGTGCCAGCAGTTTAACAGCGGGGGCCTACGAGCAGTACTTC,TRBJ2-7,TRBD2,few,TRBV12-3/TRBV12-4
CASSQGGSRDTQYF,TGTGCCAGCAGCCAAGGAGGCTCGAGAGATACGCAGTATTTT,TRBJ2-3,-,few,TRBV3-1
CSVPYRGAPGYGYTF,TGCAGCGTTCCATATAGGGGGGCGCCTGGGTATGGCTACACCTTC,TRBJ1-2,-,few,TRBV29-1
CSALLAGGPNEQYF,TGCAGTGCTTTACTAGCGGGGGGGCCTAACGAGCAGTACTTC,TRBJ2-7,TRBD2,-,TRBV20-1
CASSQGSKGTGANVLTF,TGTGCCAGCAGCCAAGGGTCGAAAGGGACTGGGGCCAACGTCCTGACTTTC,TRBJ2-6,-,once,TRBV3-1
CSVAAWANYNEQFF,TGCAGCGTTGCCGCCTGGGCAAACTACAATGAGCAGTTCTTC,TRBJ2-1,-,few,TRBV29-1
CASSQYRSQDTQYF,TGTGCCAGCAGCCAATACCGGAGCCAAGATACGCAGTATTTT,TRBJ2-3,-,-,TRBV3-1
CSCPRGARIGEQYF,TGCAGTTGTCCCCGAGGAGCTCGTATTGGGGAGCAGTACTTC,TRBJ2-7,-,few,TRBV20-1
CASSLAQGVGNHYGYTF,TGTGCCAGCAGTTTAGCGCAAGGAGTTGGCAACCACTATGGCTACACCTTC,TRBJ1-2,-,-,TRBV12-3/TRBV12-4
CASNMVRDEQFF,TGTGCCAGCAATATGGTTAGGGATGAGCAGTTCTTC,TRBJ2-1,-,-,TRBV28
CATSDGTGGNEQFF,TGTGCCACCAGTGACGGGACAGGGGGGAATGAGCAGTTCTTC,TRBJ2-1,TRBD1,once,TRBV24-1
CSAGHHSGANVLTF,TGCAGTGCGGGACACCACTCTGGGGCCAACGTCCTGACTTTC,TRBJ2-6,-,few,TRBV20-1
CAISDSVNPYEQYF,TGTGCCATCAGTGATTCAGTCAACCCCTACGAGCAGTACTTC,TRBJ2-7,-,few,TRBV10-3
CASSNAPGYGYTF,TGTGCCAGCAGTAACGCCCCGGGCTATGGCTACACCTTC,TRBJ1-2,-,-,TRBV6-2/TRBV6-3
CASSRDRGLRYGYTF,TGCGCCAGCAGCAGGGACAGGGGGCTTCGCTATGGCTACACCTTC,TRBJ1-2,TRBD1,-,TRBV4-3
CASRTGVTDTQYF,TGTGCCAGTCGGACAGGGGTCACAGATACGCAGTATTTT,TRBJ2-3,TRBD1,few,TRBV12-3/TRBV12-4
CALRASGAFSTDTQYF,TGCGCCCTTAGGGCTAGCGGGGCCTTTAGCACAGATACGCAGTATTTT,TRBJ2-3,TRBD2,-,TRBV20-1
CASSFARASNEKLFF,TGTGCCAGCAGTTTTGCAAGGGCCTCAAATGAAAAACTGTTTTTT,TRBJ1-4,-,-,TRBV28
CASSLSNLQPQHF,TGTGCCAGCAGCCTCTCGAATTTACAGCCCCAGCATTTT,TRBJ1-5,-,-,TRBV7-9
CASSNRGFGEQYF,TGTGCCAGCAGTAACAGGGGTTTTGGCGAGCAGTACTTC,TRBJ2-7,TRBD1,few,TRBV12-3/TRBV12-4
CASTATTSTDTQYF,TGTGCCAGCACGGCTACCACATCCACAGATACGCAGTATTTT,TRBJ2-3,-,-,TRBV7-9
CASSLTASGVVEQYF,TGTGCCAGCAGTTTAACGGCTAGCGGGGTAGTCGAGCAGTACTTC,TRBJ2-7,TRBD2,few,TRBV12-3/TRBV12-4
CASRDVGEFF,TGTGCCAGCAGAGATGTTGGGGAGTTCTTC,TRBJ2-5,-,once,TRBV2
CASKAPGPGANVLTF,TGTGCCAGCAAGGCCCCAGGGCCTGGGGCCAACGTCCTGACTTTC,TRBJ2-6,-,-,TRBV6-1
CSAQWIGGNEQFF,TGCAGTGCCCAGTGGATAGGGGGGAATGAGCAGTTCTTC,TRBJ2-1,-,-,TRBV20-1
CASSQARVLTEAFF,TGCGCCAGCAGCCAAGCGCGGGTCCTCACTGAAGCTTTCTTT,TRBJ1-1,-,-,TRBV4-3
CASSRGGPETQYF,TGTGCCAGCAGTAGAGGGGGACCAGAGACCCAGTACTTC,TRBJ2-5,-,many,TRBV6-2/TRBV6-3
CATAGAQVTEAFF,TGTGCCACGGCGGGGGCGCAGGTCACTGAAGCTTTCTTT,TRBJ1-1,-,-,TRBV6-6
CSTRGESSYEQYF,TGCAGTACTAGGGGAGAGAGCTCCTACGAGCAGTACTTC,TRBJ2-7,-,-,TRBV20-1
CASSFHAGTTRNEQFF,TGTGCCAGCAGCTTCCACGCCGGGACCACCCGTAATGAGCAGTTCTTC,TRBJ2-1,-,few,TRBV7-2
CASSTRTATNNEQFF,TGTGCCAGCAGCACCCGGACAGCTACTAACAATGAGCAGTTCTTC,TRBJ2-1,-,-,TRBV7-2
CSAGRHNEKLFF,TGCAGCGCTGGACGACATAATGAAAAACTGTTTTTT,TRBJ1-4,-,-,TRBV29-1
CASSSWKGEQPQHF,TGTGCCAGCAGTTCATGGAAAGGAGAACAGCCCCAGCATTTT,TRBJ1-5,-,-,TRBV6-5
CSVRGALLYEQYF,TGCAGCGTTCGGGGAGCACTGCTCTACGAGCAGTACTTC,TRBJ2-7,-,-,TRBV29-1
CASKMGQVYTDTQYF,TGTGCCAGCAAAATGGGACAGGTCTACACAGATACGCAGTATTTT,TRBJ2-3,TRBD1,-,TRBV6-5
CSVEPGQGKNERFF,TGCAGCGTTGAACCGGGACAGGGAAAAAATGAGCGGTTCTTC,TRBJ2-1,TRBD1,-,TRBV29-1
CASSQDAVYTEAFF,TGCGCCAGCAGCCAAGATGCCGTGTACACTGAAGCTTTCTTT,TRBJ1-1,-,-,TRBV4-3
CSAPTRQGAGGYTF,TGCAGTGCTCCAACGAGACAGGGGGCGGGCGGCTACACCTTC,TRBJ1-2,TRBD1,-,TRBV20-1
CASSIDRAWGEQYF,TGTGCCAGCAGCATCGACAGGGCTTGGGGGGAGCAGTACTTC,TRBJ2-7,TRBD1,-,TRBV5-6
CASSLIGVVGEQYF,TGTGCCAGCAGCTTGATAGGGGTGGTGGGCGAGCAGTACTTC,TRBJ2-7,-,few,TRBV7-2
CSARSEWDIDTQYF,TGCAGTGCTAGGTCCGAATGGGACATAGATACGCAGTATTTT,TRBJ2-3,-,-,TRBV20-1
CASRSGLAVEQYF,TGTGCCAGCAGGTCGGGACTAGCGGTCGAGCAGTACTTC,TRBJ2-7,TRBD2,few,TRBV12-3/TRBV12-4
CATSRDGWTRGGTTTQYF,TGTGCCACCAGCAGAGACGGGTGGACGCGGGGGGGTACAACAACGCAGTATTTT,TRBJ2-3,TRBD2,-,TRBV15
CASSYSLRLAGKETQYF,TGTGCCAGCAGTTACTCCCTAAGACTAGCGGGGAAAGAGACCCAGTACTTC,TRBJ2-5,TRBD2,-,TRBV6-5
CSVDLTGGEQFF,TGCAGCGTTGACCTGACAGGGGGCGAGCAGTTCTTC,TRBJ2-1,TRBD1,many,TRBV29-1
CVSSVAYSYNEQFF,TGTGTCAGCAGCGTAGCCTACTCCTACAATGAGCAGTTCTTC,TRBJ2-1,-,-,TRBV9
CASSCGALRGQDTQYF,TGTGCCAGCAGTTGCGGGGCTCTCAGGGGGCAAGATACGCAGTATTTT,TRBJ2-3,TRBD1,once,TRBV28
CASSPPLSGGADTQYF,TGTGCCAGCAGTCCTCCCCTGAGCGGCGGAGCAGATACGCAGTATTTT,TRBJ2-3,-,few,TRBV28